This record looks at one TCR beta chain sequence and its context. The protocol was immunoSEQ multiplex PCR, while the TCRdb copy is restricted to in-frame clones and leaves out a portion. The repertoire holds 250,000 or so clones, with approximately 86% as singletons. CDR1 is DFQATT, CDR2 SNEGSKA, per germline (reference sequence). J gave up 5 bases and V 3 bases, and 8 bases lay outside the gene matches. The CDR3 is 15 residues long. Symptom resolution, clearance, or two negative PCRs marked the recovered donors of Cohort 3. The data originate from a study of blood T cell repertoires in COVID-19. Study details: Whether acute or convalescent, the COVID-19 samples came from the United States, Italy and Spain. PBMCs, B-cell-depleted T cells, or T cells were the source of the cDNA or gDNA that made up the material.

The V and J genes are TRBV20-1 and TRBJ1-4; 8 bases match TRBD1. The origin of this receptor is a woman aged 18-29 years who had recovered from COVID-19. Sequencing was carried out using PBMCs or T cells enriched from blood (not recorded which). CDR3 in DNA: TGCAGTGCTAGTGGGAAAGGGACAGGCAATGAAAAACTGTTTTTT. This sequence encodes CSASGKGTGNEKLFF.